This entry features one T cell receptor (beta chain) sequence. Assay: immunoSEQ multiplex PCR; the TCRdb copy retains only in-frame clones and omits some. The repertoire has 130,000 to 150,000 clones, just under 90% of them found once; the top ten carry less than 8%. The entry originates in a study of cytomegalovirus exposure and HLA in healthy donors. Germline lookup yields CDR1 KGHSH and CDR2 LQKENI. The V segment lost 1 base and the J segment 6 bases; nucleotides outside the gene matches: 19. CDR3 length: 20 residues. J is TRBJ1-3 and V is TRBV18, with 9 bases fitting TRBD1. This TCR was recovered from a woman aged 30 to 39 in good health and CMV-seropositive. Sequenced: PBMCs. CDR3 residues: CASSPRPPRTGDRLANTIYF. For the CDR3, the DNA is TGTGCCAGCTCACCACGACCTCCTAGGACAGGGGACCGTCTGGCAAACACCATATATTTT.